Each of the 11 T cell receptor beta chains below was sequenced from the same sample in a study of CD8+ T cells in alopecia areata. The treatment: oral pan-JAK inhibitor, 5-10 mg twice daily. After isolation, RNA underwent reverse transcription to generate cDNA as the sequencing template. Using immunoSEQ multiplex PCR, the repertoire was profiled, and TCRdb retains in-frame clones only, with some absent. The sample shows about 190,000 clones, 60% of them seen only once. The sample was CD4+ T cells sorted from blood, taken at week 4, from a patient treated with tofacitinib. All receptors derive from a human donor with alopecia areata.

The rearrangement uses TRBV2 and TRBJ2-4; TRBD1 matches 11 bases. The trim removed 2 bases at V and 7 bases at J, leaving 7 bases unmatched. The CDR3 has 16 amino acids. The germline V gene encodes CDR1 SNHLY and CDR2 FYNNEI. CDR3: CASSESGQGARNIQYF. Written as DNA, the CDR3 is TGTGCCAGCAGTGAATCAGGACAGGGGGCGAGGAACATTCAGTACTTC.

This clone was counted only a few times. The chain carries TRBV5-5 and TRBJ2-2; D remains ambiguous. The CDR3 has 14 residues. Germline-derived CDR1 and CDR2 are SGHKS and YYEKEE (reference sequence). Trimming took 0 bases from V and 4 from J, leaving 7 bases between them. The CDR3 loop is CASSLDPITGELFF. CDR3 nucleotides: TGTGCCAGCAGCTTGGATCCAATCACCGGGGAGCTGTTTTTT.

The V call is TRBV27, the J call TRBJ1-1; tentatively, D is TRBD1 (5 bases). The CDR3 spans 16 residues. With 6 bases removed from V and 1 base from J, the gap between germline ends came to 18 bases. The germline V gene has CDR1 MNHEY and CDR2 SMNVEV (reference sequence). The CDR3 loop reads CASSPWGTSGNTEAFF. The DNA of the CDR3 is TGTGCCAGCAGCCCATGGGGGACTTCGGGGAACACTGAAGCTTTCTTT.

In its sample, this clone was seen once. V usage is TRBV5-1 and J usage is TRBJ2-7, with D possibly being TRBD1 (5 bases). This CDR3 contains 12 residues. With 4 bases removed from V and 4 bases from J, the gap between germline ends came to 9 bases. CDR1 and CDR2 from the germline V gene are SGHRS and YFSETQ. The CDR3, as DNA: TGCGCCAGCAGCCTTCAGGGTTACGAGCAGTACTTC. This sequence encodes CASSLQGYEQYF. Full variable domain (missing parts from reference TRBV5-1 and TRBJ2-7): KAGVTQTPRYLIKTRGQQVTLSCSPISGHRSVSWYQQTPGQGLQFLFEYFSETQRNKGNFPGRFSGRQFSNSRSEMNVSTLELGDSALYLCASSLQGYEQYFGPGTRLTVT.

The chain couples TRBV5-1 to TRBJ2-7, with TRBD1 matching 10 bases. The CDR3 has 15 residues. The germline gives CDR1 SGHRS, CDR2 YFSETQ. Losses at the gene ends were 5 bases for V and 6 bases for J; bases not matched to a gene: 11. The CDR3 is CASSLSRDRGSEQYF. The CDR3 nucleotides are TGCGCCAGCAGTTTGAGCCGGGACAGGGGCTCCGAGCAGTACTTC. Drawing the rest from reference TRBV5-1 and TRBJ2-7, the complete variable domain is KAGVTQTPRYLIKTRGQQVTLSCSPISGHRSVSWYQQTPGQGLQFLFEYFSETQRNKGNFPGRFSGRQFSNSRSEMNVSTLELGDSALYLCASSLSRDRGSEQYFGPGTRLTVT.

The count of this clone is one. The V and J genes are TRBV7-2 and TRBJ2-7; TRBD2 agrees at 8 bases. This CDR3 region has 14 residues. J lost 4 bases, V lost 3 bases, and 5 bases had no gene match. Per germline, CDR1 SGHTA and CDR2 FQGNSA. CDR3 in amino acids: CASSLSGRGYEQYF. CDR3 bases: TGTGCCAGCAGCTTGAGCGGGAGAGGGTACGAGCAGTACTTC.

The rearrangement links TRBV30 to TRBJ2-6; no reliable D call. Germline V gene lookup returns CDR1 GTSNPN and CDR2 SVGIG (reference sequence). The CDR3 consists of 15 residues. Trimming removed 2 bases from V and 0 bases from J, with 8 bases in between. This chain's CDR3 is CAWSSAFSGANVLTF. For the CDR3, the DNA is TGTGCCTGGAGTTCGGCGTTCTCTGGGGCCAACGTCCTGACTTTC. The full variable domain, in which reference TRBV30 and TRBJ2-6 provide the parts outside the CDR3, is SQTIHQWPATLVQPVGSPLSLECTVEGTSNPNLYWYRQAAGRGLQLLFYSVGIGQISSEVPQNLSASRPQDRQFILSSKKLLLSDSGFYLCAWSSAFSGANVLTFGAGSRLTVL.

This chain links TRBV9 with TRBJ2-3, with D unclear. The germline V gene has CDR1 SGDLS and CDR2 YYNGEE. V was cut by 0 bases and J by 3 bases, with 8 bases left in between. There are 14 residues in the CDR3. The CDR3, as DNA: TGTGCCAGCAGCGTAGCTTCTAGGACAGATACGCAGTATTTT. Translated, it gives CASSVASRTDTQYF.

The chain is built from TRBV7-2 and TRBJ1-5; perhaps TRBD1 as D (5 bases). The CDR3 is 13 residues long. V lost 5 bases and J 3 bases, leaving 8 bases between the germline ends. Germline V lookup: CDR1 SGHTA, CDR2 FQGNSA. CDR3: CASSIRDNQPQHF. CDR3 DNA sequence: TGTGCCAGCAGCATCAGGGACAATCAGCCCCAGCATTTT.

This clone was counted only a few times. Other DNA sequences from this sample encode an identical CDR3 as well. In nucleotides, the CDR3 is TGCGCCAGCAGCTTGGACGGTAATCAGCCCCAGCATTTT. Amino acid sequence: CASSLDGNQPQHF. The V and J genes are TRBV5-1 and TRBJ1-5; D unclear. In germline, CDR1 is SGHRS, CDR2 YFSETQ. The V end lost 0 bases, the J end lost 4 bases, and 5 bases lay between the germline ends. This CDR3 contains 13 residues.

The chain carries TRBV5-1 and TRBJ2-1; D is uncertain. Looked up from germline, CDR1 is SGHRS and CDR2 is YFSETQ. Trimming removed 2 bases at V and 0 bases at J, with 9 bases between. This CDR3 is built from 15 residues. The CDR3 DNA sequence: TGCGCCAGCAGCTTAAGTGGGGACTCCTACAATGAGCAGTTCTTC. Its protein product is CASSLSGDSYNEQFF.